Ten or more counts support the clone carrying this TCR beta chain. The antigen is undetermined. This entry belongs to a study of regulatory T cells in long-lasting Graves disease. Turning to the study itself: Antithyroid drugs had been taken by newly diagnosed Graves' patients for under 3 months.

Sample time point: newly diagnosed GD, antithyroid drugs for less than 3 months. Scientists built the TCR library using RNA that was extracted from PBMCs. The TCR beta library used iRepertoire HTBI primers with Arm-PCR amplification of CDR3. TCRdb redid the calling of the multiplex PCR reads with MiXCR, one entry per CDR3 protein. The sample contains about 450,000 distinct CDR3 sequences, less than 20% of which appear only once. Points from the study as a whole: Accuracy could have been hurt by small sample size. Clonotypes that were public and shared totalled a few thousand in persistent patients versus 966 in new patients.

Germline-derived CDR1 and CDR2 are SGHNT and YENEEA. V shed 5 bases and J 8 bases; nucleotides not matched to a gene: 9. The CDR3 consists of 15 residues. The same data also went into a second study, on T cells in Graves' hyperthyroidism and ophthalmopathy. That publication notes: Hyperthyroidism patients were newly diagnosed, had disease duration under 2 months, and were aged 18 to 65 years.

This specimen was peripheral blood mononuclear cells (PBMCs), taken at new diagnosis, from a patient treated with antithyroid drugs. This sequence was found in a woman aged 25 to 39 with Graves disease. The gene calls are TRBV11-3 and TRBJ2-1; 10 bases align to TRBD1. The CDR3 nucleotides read TGTGCCAGCAGCCCAAGACAGGGGGCGGTCGATGAGCAGTTCTTC. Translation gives CASSPRQGAVDEQFF.